This paragraph reports one TCR beta chain. This CDR3 spans 16 amino acids. Trimming pared 1 base from V and 5 bases from J, leaving 17 bases between. Germline loops: CDR1 SGHAT, CDR2 FQNNGV. The data belong to a study of T cell changes during pregnancy in multiple sclerosis. The protocol was immunoSEQ multiplex PCR, while the TCRdb copy is restricted to in-frame clones and leaves out a portion. The sample lists about 29,000 clones; about 91% were seen once. Sequenced here: CD8+ T cells from peripheral blood mononuclear cells, sampled after pregnancy. The rearrangement joins TRBV11-2 to TRBJ2-5, with a tentative D call TRBD2 (5 bases). The sequence derives from a female donor with multiple sclerosis, enrolled in a pregnancy study. CDR3 coding DNA: TGTGCCAGCAGCTTAGGGCAGGAGGCGGGTTGGGAGACCCAGTACTTC. Protein: CASSLGQEAGWETQYF.